This TCR beta chain was recovered during a study of identical twins' blood T cells. Six healthy women, forming three identical twin pairs, donated samples. Notes on this clonotype: The antigen is not known.

CDR1 is SQVTM, CDR2 ANQGSEA, per germline. The V gene lost 6 bases and the J gene lost 2 bases, with 7 bases spanning the gap. The CDR3 covers 11 residues. Findings and caveats of the study: Each donor's most abundant TCRbeta clonotypes shared more CDR3 sequences with her twin than unrelated donors. Mainly, cloneset size products determined shared clonotypes, twins included. Twins reportedly had markedly more similar V usage than unrelated donors, even among out-of-frame TCRbeta clonotypes.

TCRdb redid the calling of the 5' RACE reads with MiXCR, one entry per CDR3 protein. The sample carries 350,000 to 400,000 distinct CDR3 sequences, roughly 31% recorded once. The sequencing sample was made of PBMCs. The J gene is TRBJ2-5, the V gene TRBV29-1; D gene ambiguous. The source of this sequence is a woman aged 18 to 49 in good health. The CDR3 DNA reads as TGCAGCGTCGCTCCTCAAGAGACCCAGTACTTC. It encodes CSVAPQETQYF.